This TCR beta chain was obtained from a study of blood T cell repertoires in COVID-19 (dated by TCRdb to about 2020). For the study in its entirety: The collaborator samples originated in the United States, Italy and Spain and spanned the acute and convalescent phases of COVID-19. The prospective study material was composed of cDNA or gDNA derived from T cells, B-cell-depleted T cells, or PBMCs. Deeply sampled blood TCRbeta repertoires from subjects exposed to, actively infected with, or recovered from COVID-19 were included in the dataset. The repertoires were released in a freely available public database intended as a resource for research on the immune response to SARS-CoV-2. The samples were drawn from two sources: the first 160 participants of the ongoing ImmuneRACE study, and 1,000 to 1,500 subjects contributed by 6 global collaborators. The sample metadata nearly always contained a de-identified subject ID, COVID-19 status, age in years and sex. HLA class I and class II types, where available, came from metadata supplied by the sample provider rather than from assay-based typing. Paper-wide results and their limitations: Clinical and demographic metadata were provided uncurated, with the amount varying by source and participant.

Participants in the prospective study were enrolled through a virtual design, were aged 18 to 89 years, and lived in approximately 25 United States geographic areas. In the prospective study, cohorts were assigned on the basis of participant-reported clinical history obtained from a screening survey and a study questionnaire. ImmuneRACE Cohort 3 recovered participants were defined by two consecutive negative NP/OP PCR tests, healthcare professional clearance, or symptom resolution. Mobile phlebotomists in the prospective study collected whole blood, serum and a nasopharyngeal or oropharyngeal swab from every participant. Additional blood draws and questionnaires over an approximately 2-month period could optionally be provided by prospective study participants. Before DNA extraction, prospective study blood samples were shipped either frozen or at room temperature. TCRbeta CDR3 regions were amplified from genomic DNA using the immunoSEQ Assay, a bias-controlled multiplex PCR. The source study handled its data this way. The number of nucleated cells in each sample was estimated from the amplification of reference gene primers within the assay. To quantify the absolute abundance of each unique TCRbeta CDR3 rearrangement, sequence reads were collapsed and filtered. For each sample, productive Simpson clonality was calculated as the square root of Simpson's diversity index across productive rearrangements. In TCRdb, the immuneACCESS table is reduced to in-frame sequences with V and J assigned. These tables do not hold every clone; where another copy was compared, an unresolved V gene accounts for under half, and the others remain unexplained. For V, J and clone size, that table is used; D and trimming come from the DNA. The sample table shows about 130,000 clones, and approximately 83% are seen once. In total, the top ten clones hold around 8.4% of the sample.

In the case of this clone: Its antigen is currently not known. Per-base quality was not reported, and no clone a single base away is much larger than it.

V was cut back by 0 bases and J by 8 bases, leaving a gap of 13 bases between them. The CDR3 covers 14 residues, taking in both the cysteine and the phenylalanine. Only the CDR3 region is kept as DNA, spanning 42 bases read in frame from base 1. From the germline V gene (reference sequence), CDR1 is MNHEY and CDR2 is SMNVEV. This clonotype originated in a man aged 50 or older who had recovered from COVID-19. The chain is assembled from TRBV27 and TRBJ1-1; the D gene is unclear. The sample was PBMCs or T cells enriched from blood (not recorded which). Here is the DNA: TGTGCCAGCAGTTTATCGATGGGTGGAGGGGAAGCTTTCTTT. The translation is CASSLSMGGGEAFF.